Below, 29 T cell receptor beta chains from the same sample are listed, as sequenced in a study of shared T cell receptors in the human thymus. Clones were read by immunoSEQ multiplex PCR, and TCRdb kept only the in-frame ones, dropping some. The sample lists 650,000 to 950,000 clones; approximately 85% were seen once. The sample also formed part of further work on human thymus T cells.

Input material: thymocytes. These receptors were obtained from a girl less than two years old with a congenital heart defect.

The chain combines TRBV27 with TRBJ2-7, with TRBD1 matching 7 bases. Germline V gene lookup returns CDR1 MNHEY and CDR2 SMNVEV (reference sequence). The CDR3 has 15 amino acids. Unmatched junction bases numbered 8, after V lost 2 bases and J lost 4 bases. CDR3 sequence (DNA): TGTGCCAGCAGTTTACAGGGGGACAGACTATACGAGCAGTACTTC. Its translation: CASSLQGDRLYEQYF.

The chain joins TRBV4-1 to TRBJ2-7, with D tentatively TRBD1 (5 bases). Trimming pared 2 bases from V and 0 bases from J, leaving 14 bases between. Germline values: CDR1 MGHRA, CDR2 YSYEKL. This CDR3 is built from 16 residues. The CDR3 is CASSQKDSPFSYEQYF. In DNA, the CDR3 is TGCGCCAGCAGCCAAAAAGACAGTCCCTTCTCCTACGAGCAGTACTTC.

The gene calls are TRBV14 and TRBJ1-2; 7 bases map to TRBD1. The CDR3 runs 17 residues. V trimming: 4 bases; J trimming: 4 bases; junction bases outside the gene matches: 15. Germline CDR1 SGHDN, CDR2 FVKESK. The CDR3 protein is CASSLQSDREEGYGYTF. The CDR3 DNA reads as TGTGCCAGCAGCCTACAGAGCGACAGGGAAGAAGGCTATGGCTACACCTTC.

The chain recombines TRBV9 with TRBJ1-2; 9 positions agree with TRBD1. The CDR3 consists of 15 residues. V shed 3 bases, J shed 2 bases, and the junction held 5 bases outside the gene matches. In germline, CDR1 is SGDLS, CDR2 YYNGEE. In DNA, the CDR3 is TGTGCCAGCAGCGCACCCGGGACAGGGAACTATGGCTACACCTTC. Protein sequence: CASSAPGTGNYGYTF. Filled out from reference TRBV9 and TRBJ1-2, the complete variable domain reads DSGVTQTPKHLITATGQRVTLRCSPRSGDLSVYWYQQSLDQGLQFLIQYYNGEERAKGNILERFSAQQFPDLHSELNLSSLELGDSALYFCASSAPGTGNYGYTFGSGTRLTVV.

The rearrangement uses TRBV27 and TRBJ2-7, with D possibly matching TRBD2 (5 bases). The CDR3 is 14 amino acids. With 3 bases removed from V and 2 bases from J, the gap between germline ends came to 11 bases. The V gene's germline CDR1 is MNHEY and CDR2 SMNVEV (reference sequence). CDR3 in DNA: TGTGCCAGCAGTTTCCCGGACTGTACCTACGAGCAGTACTTC. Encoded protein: CASSFPDCTYEQYF.

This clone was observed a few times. This CDR3 reads CASSFYPGWSTEAFF. The CDR3 DNA reads TGTGCCAGCAGTTTTTATCCAGGCTGGTCCACTGAAGCTTTCTTT. This chain uses TRBV27 with TRBJ1-1; D not resolved. V was clipped by 3 bases and J by 4 bases, with 15 bases between them. The V gene's germline CDR1 is MNHEY and CDR2 SMNVEV (reference sequence). The CDR3 loop spans 15 amino acids.

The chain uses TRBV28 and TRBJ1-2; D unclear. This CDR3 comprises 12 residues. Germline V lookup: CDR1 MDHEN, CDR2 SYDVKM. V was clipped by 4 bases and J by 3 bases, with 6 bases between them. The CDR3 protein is CASSYIDYGYTF. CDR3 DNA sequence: TGTGCCAGCAGTTACATCGACTATGGCTACACCTTC.

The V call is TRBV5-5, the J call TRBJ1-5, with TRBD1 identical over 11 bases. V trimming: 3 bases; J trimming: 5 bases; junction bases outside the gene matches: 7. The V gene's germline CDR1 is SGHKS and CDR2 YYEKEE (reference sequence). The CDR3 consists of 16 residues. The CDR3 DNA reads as TGTGCCAGCAGCTCCAGGACAGGGGGCGAGGATCAGCCCCAGCATTTT. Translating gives CASSSRTGGEDQPQHF.

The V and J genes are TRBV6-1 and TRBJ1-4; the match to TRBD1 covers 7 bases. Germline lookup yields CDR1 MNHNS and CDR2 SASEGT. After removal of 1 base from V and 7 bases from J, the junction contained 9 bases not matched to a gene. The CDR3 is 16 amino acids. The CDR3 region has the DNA TGTGCCAGCAGTGAAGGGTGGGGGCAGGGGGTTGAAAAACTGTTTTTT. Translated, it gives CASSEGWGQGVEKLFF.

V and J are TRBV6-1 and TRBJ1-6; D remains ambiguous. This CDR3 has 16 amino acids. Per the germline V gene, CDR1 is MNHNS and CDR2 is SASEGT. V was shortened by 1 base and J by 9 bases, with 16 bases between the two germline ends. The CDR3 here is CASSEGRDPDCSPLHF. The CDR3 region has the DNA TGTGCCAGCAGTGAAGGTCGGGATCCTGATTGTTCACCCCTCCACTTT.

CDR3 DNA: TGTGCCAGCAGTCTTCCCACCGGGGAGCTGTTTTTT. As protein: CASSLPTGELFF. This chain uses TRBV6-5 with TRBJ2-2; D not certain. Germline CDR1 reads MNHEY; CDR2 reads SVGAGI. CDR3 size: 12 residues. V was shortened by 5 bases and J by 4 bases, with 5 bases between the two germline ends.

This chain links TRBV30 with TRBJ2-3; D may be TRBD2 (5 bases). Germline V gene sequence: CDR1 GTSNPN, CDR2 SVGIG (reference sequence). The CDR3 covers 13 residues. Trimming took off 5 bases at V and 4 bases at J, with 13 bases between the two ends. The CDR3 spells CAWAGRDADTQYF. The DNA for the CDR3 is TGTGCCTGGGCCGGCCGGGATGCAGATACGCAGTATTTT.

The CDR3 DNA reads TGTGCCAGCAGCTCAAGACAGGGTTCACCCCTCCACTTT. Translation gives CASSSRQGSPLHF. The V gene is TRBV9, the J gene TRBJ1-6; 7 bases match TRBD1. With 4 bases clipped from V and 9 bases from J, the junction kept 4 bases outside the gene matches. Looked up from germline, CDR1 is SGDLS and CDR2 is YYNGEE. The CDR3 totals 13 residues.

The CDR3 reads CATGSPRGQSYEQYF. The CDR3 bases are TGTGCCACCGGTAGTCCGCGGGGGCAGAGCTACGAGCAGTACTTC. The chain combines TRBV27 with TRBJ2-7; D is possibly TRBD2 (7 bases). With 10 bases removed from V and 3 bases from J, the gap between germline ends came to 22 bases. Germline-derived CDR1 and CDR2 are MNHEY and SMNVEV (reference sequence). This CDR3 is built from 15 residues.

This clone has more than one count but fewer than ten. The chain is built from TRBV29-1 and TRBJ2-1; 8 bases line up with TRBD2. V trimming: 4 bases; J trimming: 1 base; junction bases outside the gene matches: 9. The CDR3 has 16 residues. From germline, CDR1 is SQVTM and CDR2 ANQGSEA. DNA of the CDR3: TGCAGCGTTGGGTATACTAGCGGCGATTCCTACAATGAGCAGTTCTTC. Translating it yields CSVGYTSGDSYNEQFF.

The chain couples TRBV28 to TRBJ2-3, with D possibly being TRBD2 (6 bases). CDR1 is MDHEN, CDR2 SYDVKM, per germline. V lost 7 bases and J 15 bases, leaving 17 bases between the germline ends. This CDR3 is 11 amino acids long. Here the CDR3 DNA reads TGTGCCAGCAACCTGTTCGGGACTTATTATTTT. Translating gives CASNLFGTYYF. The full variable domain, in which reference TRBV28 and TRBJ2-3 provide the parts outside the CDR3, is DVKVTQSSRYLVKRTGEKVFLECVQDMDHENMFWYRQDPGLGLRLIYFSYDVKMKEKGDIPEGYSVSREKKERFSLILESASTNQTSMYLCASNLFGTYYFGPGTRLTVL.

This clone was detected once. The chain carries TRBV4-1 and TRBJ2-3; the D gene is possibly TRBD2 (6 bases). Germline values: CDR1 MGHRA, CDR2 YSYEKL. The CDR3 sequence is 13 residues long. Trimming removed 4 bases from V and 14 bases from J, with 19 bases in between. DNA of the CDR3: TGCGCCAGCAGCCCCACGGGAAGGACGGGGGTGTATTTT. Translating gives CASSPTGRTGVYF.

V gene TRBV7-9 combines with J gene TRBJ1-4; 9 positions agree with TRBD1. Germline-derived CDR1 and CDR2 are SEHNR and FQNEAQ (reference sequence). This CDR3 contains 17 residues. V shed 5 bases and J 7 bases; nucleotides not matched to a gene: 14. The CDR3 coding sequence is TGTGCCAGCAGCCGGATGAAGTACAGGGGGCGAGGTGAAAAACTGTTTTTT. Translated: CASSRMKYRGRGEKLFF.

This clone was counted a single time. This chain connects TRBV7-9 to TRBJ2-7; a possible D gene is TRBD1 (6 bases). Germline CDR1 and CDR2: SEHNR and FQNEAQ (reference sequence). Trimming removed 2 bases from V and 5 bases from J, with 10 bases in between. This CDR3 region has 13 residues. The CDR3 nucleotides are TGTGCCAGCAGCTTACGAGCAGGGGACGAGCAGTACTTC. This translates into CASSLRAGDEQYF.

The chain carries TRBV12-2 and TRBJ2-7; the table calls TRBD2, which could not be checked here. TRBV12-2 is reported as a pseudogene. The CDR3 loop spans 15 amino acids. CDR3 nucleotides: TGTGCAAGTCGGACCGGGTACCTCAGCTCCTACGAGCAGTACTTC. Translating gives CASRTGYLSSYEQYF.

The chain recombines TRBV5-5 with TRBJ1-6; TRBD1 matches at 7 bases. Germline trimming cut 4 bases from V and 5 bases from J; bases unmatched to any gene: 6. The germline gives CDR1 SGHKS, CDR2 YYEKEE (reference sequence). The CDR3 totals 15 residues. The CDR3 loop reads CASSVTGTDNSPLHF. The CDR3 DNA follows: TGTGCCAGCAGCGTTACCGGGACAGATAATTCACCCCTCCACTTT.

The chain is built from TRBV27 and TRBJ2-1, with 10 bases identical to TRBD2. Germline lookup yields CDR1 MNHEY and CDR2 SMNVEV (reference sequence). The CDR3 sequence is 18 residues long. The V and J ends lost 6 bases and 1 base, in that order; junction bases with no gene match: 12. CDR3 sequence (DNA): TGTGCCAGCAGCCCCCCAATCGGGACTAGCGATTCCTACAATGAGCAGTTCTTC. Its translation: CASSPPIGTSDSYNEQFF.

CDR3 sequence (DNA): TGTGCCAGCAGCGTAGAATTGGGGCCGGAGGCTTTCTTT. It is translated as CASSVELGPEAFF. The chain employs TRBV9 and TRBJ1-1; maybe TRBD1 (5 bases). Germline CDR1 is SGDLS and CDR2 is YYNGEE. The CDR3 covers 13 residues. V lost 0 bases, J lost 11 bases, and 14 bases lay in between.

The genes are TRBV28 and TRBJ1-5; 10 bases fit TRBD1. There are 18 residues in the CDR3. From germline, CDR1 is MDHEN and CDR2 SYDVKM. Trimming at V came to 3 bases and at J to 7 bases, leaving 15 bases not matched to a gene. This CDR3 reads CASSFHWGRDRGLQPQHF. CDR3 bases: TGTGCCAGCAGTTTCCACTGGGGTAGGGACAGGGGTTTACAGCCCCAGCATTTT.

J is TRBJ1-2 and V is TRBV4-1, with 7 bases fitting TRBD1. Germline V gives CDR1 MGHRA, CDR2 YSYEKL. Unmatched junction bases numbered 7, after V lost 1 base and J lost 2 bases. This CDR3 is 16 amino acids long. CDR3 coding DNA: TGCGCCAGCAGCCAAGTCACCGGGACAGCCAACTATGGCTACACCTTC. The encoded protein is CASSQVTGTANYGYTF.

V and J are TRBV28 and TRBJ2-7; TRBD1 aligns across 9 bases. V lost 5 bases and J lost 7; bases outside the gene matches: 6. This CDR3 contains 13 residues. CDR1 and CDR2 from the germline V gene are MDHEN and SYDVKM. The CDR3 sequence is CASSLQGAWEQYF. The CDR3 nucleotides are TGTGCCAGCAGTCTACAGGGGGCATGGGAGCAGTACTTC.

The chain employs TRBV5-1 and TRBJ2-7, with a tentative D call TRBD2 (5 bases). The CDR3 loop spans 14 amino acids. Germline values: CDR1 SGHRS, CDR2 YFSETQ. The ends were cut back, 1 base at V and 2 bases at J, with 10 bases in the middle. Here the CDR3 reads CASSLSEGTYEQYF. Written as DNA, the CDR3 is TGCGCCAGCAGCTTGAGTGAGGGTACCTACGAGCAGTACTTC.

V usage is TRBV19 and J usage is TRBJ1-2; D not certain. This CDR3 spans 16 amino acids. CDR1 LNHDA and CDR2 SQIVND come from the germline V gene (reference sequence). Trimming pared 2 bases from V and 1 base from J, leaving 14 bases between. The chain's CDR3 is CASSIIALDFNYGYTF. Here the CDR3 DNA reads TGTGCCAGTAGTATAATCGCCTTAGACTTTAACTATGGCTACACCTTC. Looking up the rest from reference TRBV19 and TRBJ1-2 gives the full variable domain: DGGITQSPKYLFRKEGQNVTLSCEQNLNHDAMYWYRQDPGQGLRLIYYSQIVNDFQKGDIAEGYSVSREKKESFPLTVTSAQKNPTAFYLCASSIIALDFNYGYTFGSGTRLTVV.

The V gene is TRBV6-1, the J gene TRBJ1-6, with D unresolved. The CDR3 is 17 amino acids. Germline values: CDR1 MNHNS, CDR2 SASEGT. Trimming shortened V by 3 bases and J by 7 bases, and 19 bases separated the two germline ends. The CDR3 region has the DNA TGTGCCAGCAGTGATCGTTTTGAGTCTTCGGGGAATTCACCCCTCCACTTT. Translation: CASSDRFESSGNSPLHF.